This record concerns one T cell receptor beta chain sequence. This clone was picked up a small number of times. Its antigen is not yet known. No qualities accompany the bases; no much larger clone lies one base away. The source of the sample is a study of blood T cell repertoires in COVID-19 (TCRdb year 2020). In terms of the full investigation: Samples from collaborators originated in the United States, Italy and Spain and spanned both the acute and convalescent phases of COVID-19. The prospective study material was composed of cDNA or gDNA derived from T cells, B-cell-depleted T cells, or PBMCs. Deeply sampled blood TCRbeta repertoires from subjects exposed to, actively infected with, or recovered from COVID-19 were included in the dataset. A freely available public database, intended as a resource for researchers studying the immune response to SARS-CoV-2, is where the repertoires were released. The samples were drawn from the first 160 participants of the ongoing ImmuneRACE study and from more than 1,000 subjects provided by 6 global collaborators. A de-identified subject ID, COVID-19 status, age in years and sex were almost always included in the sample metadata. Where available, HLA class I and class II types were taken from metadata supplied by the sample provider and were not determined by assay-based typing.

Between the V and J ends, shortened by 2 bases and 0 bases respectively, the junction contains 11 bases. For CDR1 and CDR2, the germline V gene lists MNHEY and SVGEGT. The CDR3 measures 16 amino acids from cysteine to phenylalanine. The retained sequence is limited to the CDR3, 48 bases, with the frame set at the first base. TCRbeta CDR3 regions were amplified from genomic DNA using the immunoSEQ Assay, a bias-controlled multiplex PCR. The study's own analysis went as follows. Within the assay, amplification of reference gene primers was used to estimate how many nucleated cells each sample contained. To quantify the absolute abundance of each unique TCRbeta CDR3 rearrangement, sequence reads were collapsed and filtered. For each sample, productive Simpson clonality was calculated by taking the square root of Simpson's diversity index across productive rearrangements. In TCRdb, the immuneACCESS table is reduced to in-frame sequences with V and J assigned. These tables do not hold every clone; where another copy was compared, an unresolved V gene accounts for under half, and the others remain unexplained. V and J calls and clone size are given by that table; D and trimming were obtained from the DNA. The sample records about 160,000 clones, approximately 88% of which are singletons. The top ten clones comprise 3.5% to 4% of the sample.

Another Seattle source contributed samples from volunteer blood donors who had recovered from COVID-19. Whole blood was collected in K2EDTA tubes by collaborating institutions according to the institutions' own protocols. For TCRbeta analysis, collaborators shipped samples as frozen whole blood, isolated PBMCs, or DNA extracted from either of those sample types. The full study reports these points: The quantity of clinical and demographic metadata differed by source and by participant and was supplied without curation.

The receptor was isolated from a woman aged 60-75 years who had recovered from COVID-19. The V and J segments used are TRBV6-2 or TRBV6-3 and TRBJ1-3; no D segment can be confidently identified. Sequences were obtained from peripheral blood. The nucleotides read TGTGCCAGCAGTTACGGAGGAAGGAGCTCTGGAAACACCATATATTTT. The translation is CASSYGGRSSGNTIYF.